The next 18 T cell receptor beta chains were all read from a single sample in a study of T cell responses to AZD1222 COVID-19 vaccine. Assay used: immunoSEQ multiplex PCR; TCRdb lists only in-frame clones, some missing. The data show 90,000 to 120,000 clones, with about 89% seen just once and about 6.6% held by the top ten. This specimen consisted of peripheral blood, obtained 28 days after the second AZD1222 dose. These receptors were taken from an adult who received the AZD1222 COVID-19 vaccine.

The chain is built from TRBV11-2 and TRBJ1-1; 8 positions match TRBD1. This CDR3 comprises 15 residues. Looked up from germline, CDR1 is SGHAT and CDR2 is FQNNGV. V trimming: 2 bases; J trimming: 1 base; junction bases outside the gene matches: 3. The CDR3 loop reads CASSLFGTGNTEAFF. The CDR3, as DNA: TGTGCCAGCAGCTTATTCGGGACAGGGAACACTGAAGCTTTCTTT.

The V and J genes are TRBV2 and TRBJ2-7; 7 bases line up with TRBD1. V shed 5 bases and J 1 base; nucleotides not matched to a gene: 11. There are 16 residues in the CDR3. Germline-derived CDR1 and CDR2 are SNHLY and FYNNEI. The CDR3 nucleotides read TGTGCCAGCAGTCCTCAAGGGGGACAGCGGTCCTACGAGCAGTACTTC. Translation: CASSPQGGQRSYEQYF.

With respect to this clone: Because the CDR3 is missing its conserved closing phenylalanine or tryptophan, this is likely a read error. The chain combines TRBV7-2 with TRBJ2-7, with D hard to call. Trimming took 1 base from V and 2 from J, leaving 12 bases between them. CDR3 size: 15 residues. Looked up from germline, CDR1 is SGHTA and CDR2 is FQGNSA. CDR3 residues: CASSLDGTRTYEQYS. CDR3 DNA sequence: TGTGCCAGCAGCTTAGACGGCACGAGAACCTACGAGCAGTACTCC.

V is TRBV7-6 and J is TRBJ1-6; D might be TRBD1 (5 bases). The V gene's germline CDR1 is SGHVS and CDR2 FNYEAQ. The CDR3 has 14 residues. V shed 1 base and J shed 11 bases, with 12 bases lying between them. The CDR3 DNA follows: TGTGCCAGCAGCTTAGGAGGGGAAGGGCCACCCCTCCACTTT. It translates to CASSLGGEGPPLHF.

This chain joins TRBV20-1 and TRBJ2-3; D unresolved. The CDR3 length is 10 residues. V was shortened by 7 bases and J by 5 bases, with 7 bases between the two germline ends. Germline V gives CDR1 DFQATT, CDR2 SNEGSKA (reference sequence). CDR3 coding DNA: TGCAGTGTCTACGGAGATACGCAGTATTTT. It encodes CSVYGDTQYF.

This chain links TRBV3-1 (or the pseudogene TRBV3-2) with TRBJ2-2; no clear D gene. Germline CDR1 is LGHDT and CDR2 is YNNKEL (reference sequence). CDR3 size: 13 residues. Trimming cost V 4 bases and J 3 bases, with 6 bases left between them. DNA of the CDR3: TGTGCCAGCAGCCCCCCCTACACCGGGGAGCTGTTTTTT. It is translated as CASSPPYTGELFF.

V is TRBV24-1 and J is TRBJ2-3; D remains ambiguous. Germline CDR1 is KGHDR and CDR2 is SFDVKD. There are 14 residues in the CDR3. V was trimmed by 0 bases and J by 4 bases, leaving 7 bases between them. CDR3 amino acids: CATSDLRFPDTQYF. CDR3 sequence (DNA): TGTGCCACCAGTGATTTGAGGTTCCCAGATACGCAGTATTTT.

The rearrangement links TRBV14 to TRBJ2-3, with a weak D call TRBD2 (6 bases). Trimming cost V 4 bases and J 0 bases, with 14 bases left between them. CDR3 length: 16 amino acids. Looked up from germline, CDR1 is SGHDN and CDR2 is FVKESK. CDR3 in amino acids: CASSPLGRGSTDTQYF. DNA of the CDR3: TGTGCCAGCAGCCCCCTGGGACGGGGGAGCACAGATACGCAGTATTTT.

The chain has TRBV30 and TRBJ1-3; D is unclear. The germline gives CDR1 GTSNPN, CDR2 SVGIG (reference sequence). The CDR3 runs 17 residues. The germline V and J ends were trimmed by 4 bases and 0 bases, with 19 bases remaining between them. CDR3 region: CAWMAGSSIRSGNTIYF. CDR3 nucleotide sequence: TGTGCCTGGATGGCTGGGAGTTCCATCCGCTCTGGAAACACCATATATTTT. Full variable domain (outside the CDR3, taken from reference TRBV30 and TRBJ1-3): SQTIHQWPATLVQPVGSPLSLECTVEGTSNPNLYWYRQAAGRGLQLLFYSVGIGQISSEVPQNLSASRPQDRQFILSSKKLLLSDSGFYLCAWMAGSSIRSGNTIYFGEGSWLTVV.

The rearrangement uses TRBV6-5 and TRBJ1-1; D not resolved. Germline assignment: CDR1 MNHEY and CDR2 SVGAGI. The CDR3 loop spans 15 amino acids. V gave up 0 bases and J gave up 0 bases, with 8 bases separating them. CDR3 coding DNA: TGTGCCAGCAGTTACTCGGGAAGGATGAACACTGAAGCTTTCTTT. It is translated as CASSYSGRMNTEAFF.

V gene TRBV24-1 combines with J gene TRBJ2-2; D call uncertain. Trimming stripped 9 bases from V and 1 base from J, with 11 bases between. This CDR3 has 14 amino acids. Germline assignment: CDR1 KGHDR and CDR2 SFDVKD. Written as DNA, the CDR3 is TGTGCCACCTCCGCCGGGCAGAACACCGGGGAGCTGTTTTTT. This sequence encodes CATSAGQNTGELFF.

The V call is TRBV4-1, the J call TRBJ2-7, with TRBD2 matching 10 bases. V shed 4 bases, J shed 0 bases, and the junction held 3 bases outside the gene matches. The germline V gene encodes CDR1 MGHRA and CDR2 YSYEKL. There are 15 residues in the CDR3. The CDR3 sequence is CASSPGLAPSYEQYF. For the CDR3, the DNA is TGCGCCAGCAGCCCGGGACTAGCGCCCTCCTACGAGCAGTACTTC.

The chain carries TRBV5-1 and TRBJ2-6; D is uncertain. V lost 3 bases and J lost 4, with 11 bases in between. Germline lookup yields CDR1 SGHRS and CDR2 YFSETQ. The CDR3 runs to 15 residues. The CDR3 is CASSSVGTGANVLTF. CDR3 sequence (DNA): TGCGCCAGCAGCTCTGTAGGTACCGGGGCCAACGTCCTGACTTTC.

This rearrangement joins TRBV19 to TRBJ1-5; no firm D call. CDR1 is LNHDA and CDR2 is SQIVND in the germline V gene (reference sequence). This CDR3 has 14 residues. Trimming cost V 1 base and J 6 bases, with 10 bases left between them. Here the CDR3 DNA reads TGTGCCAGTAGTATAGGTCTTACGGGTCAGCCCCAGCATTTT. Translation gives CASSIGLTGQPQHF.

This clone was seen just once. The rearrangement joins TRBV4-1 to TRBJ1-5; no firm D call. Deletions cut 1 base from V and 6 bases from J, with 7 bases between. The CDR3 sequence is 13 residues long. Germline CDR1 is MGHRA and CDR2 is YSYEKL. The CDR3 sequence is CASSQALAQPQHF. CDR3 sequence (DNA): TGCGCCAGCAGCCAAGCTCTGGCTCAGCCCCAGCATTTT.

This chain links TRBV12-5 with TRBJ2-1; the D gene is possibly TRBD1 (5 bases). The CDR3 consists of 15 residues. Germline assignment: CDR1 LGHNT and CDR2 FRNRAP. The germline V and J ends were trimmed by 6 bases and 3 bases, with 15 bases remaining between them. The DNA for the CDR3 is TGTGCTAGTGGCCCCGACAGCGTTGGCTACAATGAGCAGTTCTTC. It specifies CASGPDSVGYNEQFF.

The gene calls are TRBV6-5 and TRBJ1-5, with D possibly TRBD1 on 5 matching bases. Germline CDR1 MNHEY, CDR2 SVGAGI. CDR3 length: 15 amino acids. V lost 7 bases, J lost 0 bases, and 13 bases lay in between. CDR3 in DNA: TGTGCCAGCACCGACAGCAGGTATAGCAATCAGCCCCAGCATTTT. It specifies CASTDSRYSNQPQHF.

Written as DNA, the CDR3 is TGTGCCAGCAGCGAAGAGGAGAACTATGGCTACACCTTC. It translates to CASSEEENYGYTF. The chain couples TRBV9 to TRBJ1-2; D gene uncertain. The CDR3 consists of 13 residues. Trimming stripped 3 bases from V and 2 bases from J, with 8 bases between. In germline, CDR1 is SGDLS, CDR2 YYNGEE.